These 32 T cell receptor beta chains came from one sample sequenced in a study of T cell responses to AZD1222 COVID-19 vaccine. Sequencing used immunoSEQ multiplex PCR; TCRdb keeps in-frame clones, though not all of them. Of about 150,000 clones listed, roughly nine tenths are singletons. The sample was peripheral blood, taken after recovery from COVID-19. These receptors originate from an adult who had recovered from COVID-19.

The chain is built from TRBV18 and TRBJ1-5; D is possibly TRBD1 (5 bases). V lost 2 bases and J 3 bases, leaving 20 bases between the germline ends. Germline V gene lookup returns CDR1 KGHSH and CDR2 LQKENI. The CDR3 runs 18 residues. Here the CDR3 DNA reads TGTGCCAGCTCACCAATTCCGCGGGACGACACGATCAATCAGCCCCAGCATTTT. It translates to CASSPIPRDDTINQPQHF.

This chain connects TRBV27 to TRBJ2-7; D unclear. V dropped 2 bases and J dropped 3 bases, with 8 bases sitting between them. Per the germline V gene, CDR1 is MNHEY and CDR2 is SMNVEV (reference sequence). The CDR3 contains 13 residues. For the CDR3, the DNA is TGTGCCAGCAGTTTAGGGCTGATCTACGAGCAGTACTTC. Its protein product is CASSLGLIYEQYF.

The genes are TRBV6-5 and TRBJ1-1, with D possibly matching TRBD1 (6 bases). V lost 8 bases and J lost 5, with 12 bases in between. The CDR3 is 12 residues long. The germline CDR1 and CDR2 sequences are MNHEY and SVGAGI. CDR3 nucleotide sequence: TGTGCCAGCGGGATACAGGGAACTGAAGCTTTCTTT. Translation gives CASGIQGTEAFF.

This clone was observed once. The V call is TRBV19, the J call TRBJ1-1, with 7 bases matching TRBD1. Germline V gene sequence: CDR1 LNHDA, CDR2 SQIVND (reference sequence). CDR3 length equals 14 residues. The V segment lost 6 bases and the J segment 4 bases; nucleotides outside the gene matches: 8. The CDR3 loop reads CASRATGASTEAFF. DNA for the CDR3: TGTGCCAGTAGGGCAACAGGGGCCAGCACTGAAGCTTTCTTT. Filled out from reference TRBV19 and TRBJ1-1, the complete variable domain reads DGGITQSPKYLFRKEGQNVTLSCEQNLNHDAMYWYRQDPGQGLRLIYYSQIVNDFQKGDIAEGYSVSREKKESFPLTVTSAQKNPTAFYLCASRATGASTEAFFGQGTRLTVV.

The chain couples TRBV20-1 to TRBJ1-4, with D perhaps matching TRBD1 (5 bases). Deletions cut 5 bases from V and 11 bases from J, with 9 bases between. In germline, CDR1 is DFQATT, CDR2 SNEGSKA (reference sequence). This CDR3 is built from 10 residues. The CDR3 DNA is TGCAGTGCTGGGCCAGGGAAACTGTTTTTT. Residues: CSAGPGKLFF.

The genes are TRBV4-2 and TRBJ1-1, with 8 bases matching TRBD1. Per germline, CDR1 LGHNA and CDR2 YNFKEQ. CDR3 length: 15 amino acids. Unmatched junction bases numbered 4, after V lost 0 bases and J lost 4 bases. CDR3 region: CASSQETGAGTEAFF. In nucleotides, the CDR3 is TGTGCCAGCAGCCAAGAGACAGGGGCGGGCACTGAAGCTTTCTTT.

The CDR3 protein is CASSRETGGTDTQYF. DNA of the CDR3: TGTGCCAGCAGCCGAGAGACAGGGGGCACAGATACGCAGTATTTT. V usage is TRBV4-2 and J usage is TRBJ2-3; the match to TRBD1 covers 8 bases. The CDR3 runs 15 residues. V lost 4 bases, J lost 1 base, and 4 bases stayed unmatched. Germline values: CDR1 LGHNA, CDR2 YNFKEQ.

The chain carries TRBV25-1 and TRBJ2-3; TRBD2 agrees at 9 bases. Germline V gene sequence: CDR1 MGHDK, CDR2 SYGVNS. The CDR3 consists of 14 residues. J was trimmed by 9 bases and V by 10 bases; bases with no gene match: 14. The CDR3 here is CATSEGGREITQYF. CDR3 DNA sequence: TGTGCCACCTCCGAGGGCGGGAGGGAGATAACGCAGTATTTT.

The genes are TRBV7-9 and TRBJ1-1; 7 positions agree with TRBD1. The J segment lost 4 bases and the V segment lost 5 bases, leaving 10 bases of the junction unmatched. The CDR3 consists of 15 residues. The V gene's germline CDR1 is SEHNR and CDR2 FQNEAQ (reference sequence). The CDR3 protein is CASSLPWTGGTEAFF. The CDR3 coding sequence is TGTGCCAGCAGCCTTCCATGGACAGGAGGCACTGAAGCTTTCTTT.

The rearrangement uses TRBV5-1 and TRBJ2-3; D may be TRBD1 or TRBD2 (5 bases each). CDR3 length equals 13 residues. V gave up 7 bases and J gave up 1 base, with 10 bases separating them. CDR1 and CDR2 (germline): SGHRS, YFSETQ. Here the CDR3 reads CASSRDRTDTQYF. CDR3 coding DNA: TGCGCCAGCTCTCGGGACCGCACAGATACGCAGTATTTT.

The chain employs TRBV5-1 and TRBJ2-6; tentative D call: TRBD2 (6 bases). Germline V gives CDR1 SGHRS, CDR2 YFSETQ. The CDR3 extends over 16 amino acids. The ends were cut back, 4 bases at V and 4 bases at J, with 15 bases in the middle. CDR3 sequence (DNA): TGCGCCAGCAGCCGGGCCGGGGGTTCAGGGGCCAACGTCCTGACTTTC. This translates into CASSRAGGSGANVLTF.

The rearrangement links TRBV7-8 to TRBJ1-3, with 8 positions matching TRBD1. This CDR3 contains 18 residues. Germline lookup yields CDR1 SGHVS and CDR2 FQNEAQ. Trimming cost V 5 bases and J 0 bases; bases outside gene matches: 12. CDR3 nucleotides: TGTGCCAGCAGCCCTCTACCGCGGACAGGGAGCTCTGGAAACACCATATATTTT. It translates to CASSPLPRTGSSGNTIYF.

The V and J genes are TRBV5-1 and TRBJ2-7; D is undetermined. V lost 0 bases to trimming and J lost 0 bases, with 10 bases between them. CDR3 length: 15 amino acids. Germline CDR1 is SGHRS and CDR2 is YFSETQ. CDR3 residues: CASSLDFFSSYEQYF. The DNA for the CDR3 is TGCGCCAGCAGCTTGGACTTTTTCAGCTCCTACGAGCAGTACTTC.

The CDR3: CASRPGGPSYEQYF. The DNA for the CDR3 is TGTGCCAGTCGTCCGGGGGGACCCTCCTACGAGCAGTACTTC. The chain couples TRBV27 to TRBJ2-7, with 7 bases aligning to TRBD2. Germline V CDR1 and CDR2: MNHEY, SMNVEV (reference sequence). The CDR3 is 14 amino acids. Trimming at V came to 9 bases and at J to 0 bases, leaving 8 bases not matched to a gene.

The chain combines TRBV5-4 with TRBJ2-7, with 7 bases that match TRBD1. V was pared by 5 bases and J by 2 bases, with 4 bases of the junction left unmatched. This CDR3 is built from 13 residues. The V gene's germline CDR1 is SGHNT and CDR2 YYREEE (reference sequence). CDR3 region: CASRRQGTYEQYF. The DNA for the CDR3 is TGTGCCAGCAGACGACAGGGTACCTACGAGCAGTACTTC.

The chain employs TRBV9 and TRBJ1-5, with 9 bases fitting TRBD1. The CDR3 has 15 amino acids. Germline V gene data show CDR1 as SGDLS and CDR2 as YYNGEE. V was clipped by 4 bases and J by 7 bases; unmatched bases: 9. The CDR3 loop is CASSPGTGKTQPQHF. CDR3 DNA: TGTGCCAGCAGCCCCGGGACAGGGAAGACCCAGCCCCAGCATTTT.

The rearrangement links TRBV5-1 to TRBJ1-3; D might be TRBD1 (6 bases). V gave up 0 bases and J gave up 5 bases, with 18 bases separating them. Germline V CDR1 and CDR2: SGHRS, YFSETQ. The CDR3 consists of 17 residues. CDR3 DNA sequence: TGCGCCAGCAGCTTGGGACTACAGGGACCGAAGAGAAACACCATATATTTT. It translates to CASSLGLQGPKRNTIYF.

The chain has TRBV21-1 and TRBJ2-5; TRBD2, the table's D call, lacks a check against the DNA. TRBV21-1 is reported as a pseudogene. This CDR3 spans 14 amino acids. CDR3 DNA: TGTGCCAGCAGCAAAGGAGGGAGCCAAGAGACCCAGTACTTC. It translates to CASSKGGSQETQYF.

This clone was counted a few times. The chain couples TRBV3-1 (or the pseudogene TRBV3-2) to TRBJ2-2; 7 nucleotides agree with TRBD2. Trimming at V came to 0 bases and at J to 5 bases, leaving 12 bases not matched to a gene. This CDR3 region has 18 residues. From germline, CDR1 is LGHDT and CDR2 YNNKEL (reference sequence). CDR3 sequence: CASSQDPGGTSRTGELFF. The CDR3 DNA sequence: TGTGCCAGCAGCCAAGATCCGGGGGGAACTAGCAGAACCGGGGAGCTGTTTTTT.

The CDR3: CAFICPYEQYF. The CDR3 DNA reads as TGCGCCTTTATATGTCCTTACGAGCAGTACTTC. The rearrangement joins TRBV10-1 to TRBJ2-7, with D unclear. The CDR3 has 11 amino acids. Germline V gene data show CDR1 as WNHNN and CDR2 as SYGVQD (reference sequence). The V gene lost 11 bases and the J gene lost 4 bases, with 12 bases spanning the gap.

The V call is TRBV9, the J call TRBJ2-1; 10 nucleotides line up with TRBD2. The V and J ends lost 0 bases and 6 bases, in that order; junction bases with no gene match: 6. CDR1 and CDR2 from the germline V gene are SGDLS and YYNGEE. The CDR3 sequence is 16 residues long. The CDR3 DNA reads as TGTGCCAGCAGCGTAGCGCTAGCGGGAGTAGGCAATGAGCAGTTCTTC. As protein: CASSVALAGVGNEQFF.

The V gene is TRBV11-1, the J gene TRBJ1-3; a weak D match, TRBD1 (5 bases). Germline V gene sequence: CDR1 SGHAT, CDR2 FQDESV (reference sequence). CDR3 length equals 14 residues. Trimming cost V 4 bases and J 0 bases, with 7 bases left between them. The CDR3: CASSSRDSGNTIYF. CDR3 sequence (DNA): TGTGCCAGCAGCTCCAGGGACTCTGGAAACACCATATATTTT.

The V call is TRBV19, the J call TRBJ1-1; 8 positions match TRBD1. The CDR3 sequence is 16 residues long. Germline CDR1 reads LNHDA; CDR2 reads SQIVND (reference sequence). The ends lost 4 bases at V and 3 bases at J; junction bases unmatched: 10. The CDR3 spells CASSNGQGSRYTEAFF. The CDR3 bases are TGTGCCAGTAGTAATGGACAGGGATCGAGGTACACTGAAGCTTTCTTT. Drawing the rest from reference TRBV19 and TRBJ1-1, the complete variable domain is DGGITQSPKYLFRKEGQNVTLSCEQNLNHDAMYWYRQDPGQGLRLIYYSQIVNDFQKGDIAEGYSVSREKKESFPLTVTSAQKNPTAFYLCASSNGQGSRYTEAFFGQGTRLTVV.

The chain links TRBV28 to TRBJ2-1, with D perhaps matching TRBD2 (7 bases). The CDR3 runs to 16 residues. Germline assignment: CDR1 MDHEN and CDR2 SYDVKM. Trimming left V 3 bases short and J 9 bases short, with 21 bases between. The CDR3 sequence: CASSFLSGGQTGEQFF. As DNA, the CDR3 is TGTGCCAGCAGTTTTTTGTCCGGGGGGCAAACGGGTGAGCAGTTCTTC.

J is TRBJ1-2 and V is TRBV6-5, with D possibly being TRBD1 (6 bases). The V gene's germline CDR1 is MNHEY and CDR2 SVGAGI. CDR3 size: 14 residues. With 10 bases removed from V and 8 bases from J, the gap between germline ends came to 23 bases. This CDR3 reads CATLRQESPSGYTF. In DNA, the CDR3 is TGTGCCACCCTCAGACAGGAAAGCCCCTCGGGCTACACCTTC.

The CDR3 protein is CASSSSPTGRTDTQYF. The CDR3 nucleotides read TGTGCCAGTAGCTCTTCTCCGACAGGACGCACAGATACGCAGTATTTT. The J gene is TRBJ2-3, the V gene TRBV19; tentative D call: TRBD1 (6 bases). The CDR3 loop spans 16 amino acids. Germline V gives CDR1 LNHDA, CDR2 SQIVND (reference sequence). The V end was cut by 6 bases, the J end by 1 base, with 17 bases between.

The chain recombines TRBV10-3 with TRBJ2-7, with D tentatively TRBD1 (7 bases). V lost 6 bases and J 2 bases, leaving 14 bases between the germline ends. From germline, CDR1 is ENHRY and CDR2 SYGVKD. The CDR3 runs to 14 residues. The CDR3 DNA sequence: TGTGCCATCAGAACAGGGGAGGTGACCTACGAGCAGTACTTC. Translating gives CAIRTGEVTYEQYF.

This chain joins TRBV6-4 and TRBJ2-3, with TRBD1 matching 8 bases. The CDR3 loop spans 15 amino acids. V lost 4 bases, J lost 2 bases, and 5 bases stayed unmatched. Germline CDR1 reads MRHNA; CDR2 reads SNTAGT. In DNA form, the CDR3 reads TGTGCCAGCAGTGCCCAGGGGGCTCCCACAGATACGCAGTATTTT. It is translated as CASSAQGAPTDTQYF.

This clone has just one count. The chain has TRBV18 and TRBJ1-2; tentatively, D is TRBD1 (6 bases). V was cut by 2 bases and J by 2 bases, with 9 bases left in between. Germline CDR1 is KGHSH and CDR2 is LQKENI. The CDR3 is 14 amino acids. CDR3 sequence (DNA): TGTGCCAGCTCACCAGGGGGGCTAAACTATGGCTACACCTTC. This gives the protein CASSPGGLNYGYTF.

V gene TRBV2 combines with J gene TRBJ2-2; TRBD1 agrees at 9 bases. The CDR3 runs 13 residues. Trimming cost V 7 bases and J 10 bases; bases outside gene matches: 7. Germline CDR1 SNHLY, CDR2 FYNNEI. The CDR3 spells CASTPTGGQELFF. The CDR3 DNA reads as TGTGCCAGCACCCCGACAGGGGGACAGGAGCTGTTTTTT.

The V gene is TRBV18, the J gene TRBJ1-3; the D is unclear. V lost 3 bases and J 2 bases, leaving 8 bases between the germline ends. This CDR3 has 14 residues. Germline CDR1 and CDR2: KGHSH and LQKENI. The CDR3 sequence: CASSPSGTGNTIYF. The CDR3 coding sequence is TGTGCCAGCTCACCGTCGGGGACTGGAAACACCATATATTTT.

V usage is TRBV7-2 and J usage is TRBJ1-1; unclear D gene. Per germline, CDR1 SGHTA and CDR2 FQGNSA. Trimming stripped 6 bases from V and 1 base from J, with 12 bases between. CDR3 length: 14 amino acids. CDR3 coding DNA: TGTGCCAGCAGTCATGAGCCGGGGAACACTGAAGCTTTCTTT. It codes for CASSHEPGNTEAFF.